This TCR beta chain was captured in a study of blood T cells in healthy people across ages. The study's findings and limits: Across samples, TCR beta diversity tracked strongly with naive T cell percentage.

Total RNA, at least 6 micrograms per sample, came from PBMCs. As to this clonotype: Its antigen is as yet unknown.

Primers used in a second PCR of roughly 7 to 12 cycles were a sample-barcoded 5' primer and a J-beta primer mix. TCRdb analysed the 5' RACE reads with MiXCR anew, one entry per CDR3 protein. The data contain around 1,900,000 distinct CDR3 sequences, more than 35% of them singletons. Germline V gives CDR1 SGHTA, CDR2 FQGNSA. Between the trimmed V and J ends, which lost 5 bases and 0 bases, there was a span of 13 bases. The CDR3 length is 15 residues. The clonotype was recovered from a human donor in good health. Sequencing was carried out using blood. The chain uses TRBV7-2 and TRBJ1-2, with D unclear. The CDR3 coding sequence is TGTGCCAGCAGCCAGAGGAGGCAGCCTAACTATGGCTACACCTTC. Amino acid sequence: CASSQRRQPNYGYTF.